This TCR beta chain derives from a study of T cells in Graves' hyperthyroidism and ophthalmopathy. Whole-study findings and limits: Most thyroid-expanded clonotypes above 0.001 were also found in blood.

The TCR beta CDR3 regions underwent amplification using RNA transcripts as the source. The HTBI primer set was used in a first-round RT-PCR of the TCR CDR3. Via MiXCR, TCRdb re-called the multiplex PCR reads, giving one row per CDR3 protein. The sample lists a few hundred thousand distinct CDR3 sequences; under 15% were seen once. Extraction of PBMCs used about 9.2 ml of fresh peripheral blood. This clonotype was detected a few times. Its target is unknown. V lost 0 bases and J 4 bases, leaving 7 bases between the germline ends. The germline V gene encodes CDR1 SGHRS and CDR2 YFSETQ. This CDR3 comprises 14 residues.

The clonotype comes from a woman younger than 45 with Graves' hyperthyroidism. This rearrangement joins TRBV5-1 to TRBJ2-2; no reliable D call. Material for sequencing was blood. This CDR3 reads CASSLGAATGELFF. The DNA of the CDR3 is TGCGCCAGCAGCTTGGGCGCGGCCACCGGGGAGCTGTTTTTT.